The source of this T cell receptor (beta chain) is a study of siplizumab effects on memory and regulatory T cells. CDR1 and CDR2 (germline): SGHDT, YYEEEE. The CDR3 spans 15 residues. Between the trimmed V and J ends, which lost 4 bases and 4 bases, there was a span of 17 bases. Libraries were prepared by immunoSEQ multiplex PCR; TCRdb keeps only in-frame clonotypes and omits some of them. The sample has around 87,000 clones; about 87% are singletons. The sequence derives from a human donor in good health. The chain uses TRBV5-6 and TRBJ1-1; D is perhaps TRBD1 (5 bases). Specimen: CD4+ T cells sorted from blood. The CDR3 is CASSLPADGGTEAFF. In DNA form, the CDR3 reads TGTGCCAGCAGCCTCCCGGCCGATGGGGGCACTGAAGCTTTCTTT.